These T cell receptor beta chains were read from a single sample in a study of graft-versus-host responses after intestinal transplantation. The assay was immunoSEQ multiplex PCR, and TCRdb's table has in-frame clones only and misses some. The sample lists 95,000 or so clones, 80% to 95% occurring once. The sequenced sample was PBMCs, obtained approximately 470 days after intestinal transplant. The origin of the receptors is a human patient who received an intestinal transplant, so some T cells may come from the graft donor. CDR3s include the opening cysteine and the closing phenylalanine or tryptophan. The D gene is left open where the match is weak. Not every row has a clone size; where given, it reads once, few, many or a size class.

j_gene,d_gene,len,abundance,v_gene,CDR3aa,CDR3nt
TRBJ1-1,-,16,-,TRBV2,CAQTREGLGMYTEAFF,TGTGCCCAGACTAGGGAAGGGTTAGGAATGTACACTGAAGCTTTCTTT
TRBJ2-2,-,17,-,TRBV5-1,CASSFVPHGSNTGELFF,TGCGCCAGCAGCTTCGTTCCCCACGGGTCGAACACCGGGGAGCTGTTTTTT
TRBJ2-3,TRBD1,13,-,TRBV4-1,CASRGQNTDTQYF,TGCGCCAGCAGGGGACAGAACACAGATACGCAGTATTTT
TRBJ2-4,-,15,-,TRBV2,CASSERAATKNIQYF,TGTGCCAGCAGTGAGCGTGCGGCCACCAAAAACATTCAGTACTTC
TRBJ1-1,-,14,-,TRBV7-3,CASSSQGPVTEAFF,TGTGCCAGCAGCTCACAGGGCCCTGTCACTGAAGCTTTCTTT
TRBJ1-1,-,15,-,TRBV18,CASSLKGGMNTEAFF,TGTGCCAGCTCACTGAAGGGGGGGATGAACACTGAAGCTTTCTTT
TRBJ1-3,-,20,once,TRBV18,CASSPRRGAASPLSGNTIYF,TGTGCCAGCTCCCCGCGGCGGGGAGCAGCCTCCCCTCTCTCTGGAAACACCATATATTTT
TRBJ1-2,-,15,once,TRBV7-8,CASSLGGSLNYGYTF,TGTGCCAGCAGCTTAGGGGGGTCACTTAACTATGGCTACACCTTC
TRBJ2-7,-,14,-,TRBV10-1,CASSASIFMGEQYF,TGCGCCAGCAGTGCCTCAATCTTCATGGGCGAACAGTACTTC
TRBJ2-5,-,15,few,TRBV15,CATSEAGQPQETQYF,TGTGCCACCAGCGAGGCCGGCCAACCTCAAGAGACCCAGTACTTC
TRBJ1-1,-,14,-,TRBV4-1,CASTRQLDNTEAFF,TGCGCCAGCACCCGACAGCTAGATAACACTGAAGCTTTCTTT
TRBJ2-5,-,16,-,TRBV6-5,CASSYPRGPEWETQYF,TGTGCCAGCAGTTACCCCCGGGGGCCCGAATGGGAGACCCAGTACTTC
TRBJ1-5,-,12,-,TRBV19,CASSIGALPQHF,TGTGCCAGTAGTATCGGGGCGCTGCCCCAGCATTTT
TRBJ2-5,TRBD2,13,-,TRBV10-2,CASGVGGGETQYF,TGCGCCAGCGGGGTCGGGGGGGGAGAGACCCAGTACTTC
TRBJ1-1,-,13,-,TRBV7-9,CASSFLVGDEAFF,TGTGCCAGCAGCTTTTTGGTTGGTGATGAAGCTTTCTTT
TRBJ2-2,TRBD1,16,once,TRBV10-1,CASSEGLDRVPGELFF,TGCGCCAGCAGTGAAGGTCTGGACAGGGTACCCGGGGAGCTGTTTTTT
TRBJ1-2,-,15,many,TRBV12-5,CASGPEGEGVYGYTF,TGTGCTAGTGGTCCGGAGGGGGAAGGGGTCTATGGCTACACCTTC
TRBJ1-2,TRBD1,13,-,TRBV7-8,CASSFRTGGGYTF,TGTGCCAGCAGCTTCCGGACAGGTGGCGGCTACACCTTC
TRBJ2-1,-,16,-,TRBV30,CAWSPWPVRSYNEQFF,TGTGCCTGGAGTCCCTGGCCGGTTAGGTCCTACAATGAGCAGTTCTTC
TRBJ1-5,-,17,-,TRBV5-6,CASSLPRRGGPNQPQHF,TGTGCCAGCAGCTTGCCGCGGAGGGGGGGGCCCAATCAGCCCCAGCATTTT
TRBJ2-5,TRBD1,16,-,TRBV5-1,CASSLRQGAIEETQYF,TGCGCCAGCAGCCTCCGACAGGGGGCGATTGAAGAGACCCAGTACTTC
TRBJ2-3,-,13,-,TRBV2,CASGAWNTDTQYF,TGTGCCAGCGGGGCGTGGAACACAGATACGCAGTATTTT
TRBJ1-1,-,12,-,TRBV9,CASSVRPGHPFF,TGTGCCAGCAGCGTCCGGCCGGGACACCCCTTCTTT
TRBJ1-5,-,14,-,TRBV6-6,CASSYQGIGQPQHF,TGTGCCAGCAGTTACCAGGGGATAGGTCAGCCCCAGCATTTT
TRBJ2-5,TRBD1,14,-,TRBV7-3,CASSPTGARETQYF,TGTGCCAGCAGTCCCACAGGGGCACGCGAGACCCAGTACTTC
TRBJ2-3,-,17,-,TRBV9,CASSVVPRGPGTDTQYF,TGTGCCAGCAGCGTAGTTCCGCGGGGGCCCGGCACAGATACGCAGTATTTT
TRBJ1-2,TRBD1,14,-,TRBV10-3,CAISATGGVYGYTF,TGTGCCATCAGTGCGACAGGGGGCGTCTATGGCTACACCTTC
TRBJ2-1,-,15,-,TRBV29-1,CSVEDLPTGTNEQFF,TGCAGCGTTGAAGATCTCCCGACAGGCACGAATGAGCAGTTCTTC
TRBJ2-3,-,15,-,TRBV6-5,CASSQQPTNTDTQYF,TGTGCCAGCAGTCAACAGCCTACTAACACAGATACGCAGTATTTT
TRBJ1-1,-,16,-,TRBV5-1,CASSPGTATGGTEAFF,TGCGCCAGCAGCCCCGGGACGGCGACCGGCGGCACTGAAGCTTTCTTT
TRBJ2-7,-,10,-,TRBV10-3,CAIGSYEQYF,TGTGCCATCGGCTCCTACGAGCAGTACTTC